This paragraph reports one T cell receptor beta chain. Its specificity is unknown. Researchers defined stable Graves' hyperthyroidism as no ophthalmopathy progression within 18 months. Participants, patients aged 18 to 65, had newly diagnosed hyperthyroidism with a duration under 2 months. This entry belongs to a study of T cells in Graves' hyperthyroidism and ophthalmopathy. About the study: Initial diagnosis, before any treatment, was when peripheral blood was collected.

Amplified regions were TCR beta CDR3 sequences from RNA transcripts. A first-round RT-PCR of the TCR CDR3 used the HTBI primer set. One entry per CDR3 protein results from TCRdb running MiXCR on the multiplex PCR reads. The sample holds around 450,000 distinct CDR3 sequences, about an eighth seen once. Study-level points and caveats: Progression to ophthalmopathy was predicted a median of 6.5 months early.

The V end lost 0 bases, the J end lost 4 bases, and 11 bases lay between the germline ends. The CDR3 runs to 15 residues. Per the germline V gene, CDR1 is SGHNT and CDR2 is YYREEE (reference sequence). This TCR derives from a woman between 18 and 29 years old with Graves' hyperthyroidism. The chain is built from TRBV5-4 and TRBJ2-1; D is possibly TRBD1 (6 bases). Sample: blood. CDR3 region: CASSLEGHKYNEQFF. In DNA, the CDR3 is TGTGCCAGCAGCTTGGAGGGACACAAATACAATGAGCAGTTCTTC. The full variable domain, its missing parts supplied by reference TRBV5-4 and TRBJ2-1, is ETGVTQSPTHLIKTRGQQVTLRCSSQSGHNTVSWYQQALGQGPQFIFQYYREEENGRGNFPPRFSGLQFPNYSSELNVNALELDDSALYLCASSLEGHKYNEQFFGPGTRLTVL.